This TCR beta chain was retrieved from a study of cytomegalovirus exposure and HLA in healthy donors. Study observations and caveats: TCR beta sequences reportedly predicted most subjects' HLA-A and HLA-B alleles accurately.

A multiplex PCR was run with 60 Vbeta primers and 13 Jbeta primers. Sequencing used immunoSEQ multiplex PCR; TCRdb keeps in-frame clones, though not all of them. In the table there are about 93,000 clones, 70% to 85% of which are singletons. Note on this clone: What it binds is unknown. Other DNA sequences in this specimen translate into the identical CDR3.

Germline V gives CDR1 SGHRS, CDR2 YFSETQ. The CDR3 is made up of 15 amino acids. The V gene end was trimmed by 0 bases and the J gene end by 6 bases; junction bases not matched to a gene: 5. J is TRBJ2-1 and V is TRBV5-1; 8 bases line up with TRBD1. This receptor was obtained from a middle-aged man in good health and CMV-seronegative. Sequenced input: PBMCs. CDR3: CASSLEGQGGNEQFF. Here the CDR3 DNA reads TGCGCCAGCAGCTTGGAAGGACAGGGAGGCAATGAGCAGTTCTTC.